A selection of T cell receptor beta chains follows, all from one sample in a study of blood T cell repertoires in COVID-19. Profiled with immunoSEQ multiplex PCR; TCRdb holds only in-frame clones, not every one. The sample gives about 180,000 clones, about 81% of which show up once; about 12% is in the top ten. The sample was peripheral blood. These receptors originate from a woman of 80 years or more with COVID-19, enrolled during active disease. CDR3s include the opening cysteine and the closing phenylalanine or tryptophan. The D gene is left open where the match is weak. For some rows the clone size is stated as once, few or many, or as a class when expanded; others skip it.

V gene: TRBV5-1
clone size: NA
J gene: TRBJ2-1
D gene: TRBD2
CDR3 DNA: TGCGCCAGCAGCGGACTAGTCGACAATGAGCAGTTCTTC
CDR3 protein: CASSGLVDNEQFF

V gene: TRBV5-1
clone size: NA
J gene: TRBJ1-2
D gene: TRBD1
CDR3 DNA: TGCGCCAGCAGCTTGGAGGGGGACAGCATCTATGGCTACACCTTC
CDR3 protein: CASSLEGDSIYGYTF

V gene: TRBV20-1
clone size: few
J gene: TRBJ2-7
D gene: NA
CDR3 DNA: TGCAGTGCTAGACCCGCCTACGAGCAGTACTTC
CDR3 protein: CSARPAYEQYF

V gene: TRBV11-2
clone size: few
J gene: TRBJ1-2
D gene: NA
CDR3 DNA: TGTGCCAGCAGCCAAATAGAACAGGGCGCGGAAGGCTACACCTTC
CDR3 protein: CASSQIEQGAEGYTF

V gene: TRBV9
clone size: NA
J gene: TRBJ1-3
D gene: NA
CDR3 DNA: TGTGCCAGCAGTGGGGGTACTGCTGCAGGGGCCGGAAACACCATATATTTT
CDR3 protein: CASSGGTAAGAGNTIYF

V gene: TRBV19
clone size: NA
J gene: TRBJ2-3
D gene: TRBD1
CDR3 DNA: TGTGCCAGTAGTACCCCGACAGGGTTGACAGATACGCAGTATTTT
CDR3 protein: CASSTPTGLTDTQYF

V gene: TRBV24-1
clone size: many
J gene: TRBJ2-1
D gene: TRBD2
CDR3 DNA: TGTGCCACCAGTGATTTTTCTAGCGGGAGTGTAAATGAGCAGTTCTTC
CDR3 protein: CATSDFSSGSVNEQFF

V gene: TRBV2
clone size: NA
J gene: TRBJ1-1
D gene: TRBD1
CDR3 DNA: TGTGCCAGCGGAGGACAGGCCACTGAAGCTTTCTTT
CDR3 protein: CASGGQATEAFF

V gene: TRBV7-9
clone size: once
J gene: TRBJ1-1
D gene: NA
CDR3 DNA: TGTGCCAGCAGCTTAACAGGCAACACTGAAGCTTTCTTT
CDR3 protein: CASSLTGNTEAFF

V gene: TRBV14
clone size: many
J gene: TRBJ1-6
D gene: TRBD1
CDR3 DNA: TGTGCCAGCAGCCAAACAGGGGGACAGACTCTGGACTTT
CDR3 protein: CASSQTGGQTLDF

V gene: TRBV9
clone size: NA
J gene: TRBJ2-1
D gene: TRBD1
CDR3 DNA: TGTGCCAGCAGCCCCTCGGCAAGGACAGGGGGCCATGAGCAGTTCTTC
CDR3 protein: CASSPSARTGGHEQFF

V gene: TRBV5-4
clone size: NA
J gene: TRBJ1-1
D gene: NA
CDR3 DNA: TGTGCCAGCAGCATCCCTGGTGGCCCCACTGAAGCTTTCTTT
CDR3 protein: CASSIPGGPTEAFF

V gene: TRBV16
clone size: NA
J gene: TRBJ2-7
D gene: NA
CDR3 DNA: TGTGCCAGCAGCCAATACGGGGAGCAGTACTTC
CDR3 protein: CASSQYGEQYF

V gene: TRBV19
clone size: NA
J gene: TRBJ2-1
D gene: NA
CDR3 DNA: TGTGCCAGTAGCACCGGGGGTTATCCCTACAATGAGCAGTTCTTC
CDR3 protein: CASSTGGYPYNEQFF

V gene: TRBV19
clone size: NA
J gene: TRBJ2-7
D gene: NA
CDR3 DNA: TGTGCCAGTAGTCCGGGACTGTTCTTCTACGAGCAGTACTTC
CDR3 protein: CASSPGLFFYEQYF

V gene: TRBV15
clone size: NA
J gene: TRBJ2-3
D gene: TRBD1
CDR3 DNA: TGTGCCACCAGCAGAAGGACAGGGGCCACAGATACGCAGTATTTT
CDR3 protein: CATSRRTGATDTQYF

V gene: TRBV5-1
clone size: NA
J gene: TRBJ2-1
D gene: TRBD2
CDR3 DNA: TGCGCCAGCAGCCCTGAGACTAGCGGAGGCTACAATGAGCAGTTCTTC
CDR3 protein: CASSPETSGGYNEQFF

V gene: TRBV19
clone size: NA
J gene: TRBJ1-2
D gene: NA
CDR3 DNA: TGTGCCAGTAGTATACTGAGCACCAGGGCGAACTATGGCTACACCTTC
CDR3 protein: CASSILSTRANYGYTF

V gene: TRBV3-1/TRBV3-2
clone size: NA
J gene: TRBJ2-7
D gene: NA
CDR3 DNA: TGTGCCAGCAGTGATGGCGGATCCTACGAGCAGTACTTC
CDR3 protein: CASSDGGSYEQYF

V gene: TRBV7-6
clone size: NA
J gene: TRBJ2-5
D gene: TRBD2
CDR3 DNA: TGTGCCAGCAGCTTCCTAGCGGGATGGCAAGAGACCCAGTACTTC
CDR3 protein: CASSFLAGWQETQYF

V gene: TRBV21-1
clone size: NA
J gene: TRBJ1-1
D gene: NA
CDR3 DNA: TGTGCCAGCAGGACAGAGAGGACGAGAGAAACTGAAGCTTTCTTT
CDR3 protein: CASRTERTRETEAFF

V gene: TRBV19
clone size: NA
J gene: TRBJ1-3
D gene: NA
CDR3 DNA: TGTGCCAGTTCCAGGGAGGGCGGAAACACCATATATTTT
CDR3 protein: CASSREGGNTIYF

V gene: TRBV7-3
clone size: few
J gene: TRBJ2-7
D gene: NA
CDR3 DNA: TGTGCCAGCAGCTTACGTTCCGGAGCCTCCTACGAGCAGTACTTC
CDR3 protein: CASSLRSGASYEQYF

V gene: TRBV2
clone size: many
J gene: TRBJ2-2
D gene: NA
CDR3 DNA: TGTGCCAGCAGTGAGGGCAGTCCGTCCGGGGAGCTGTTTTTT
CDR3 protein: CASSEGSPSGELFF

V gene: TRBV4-1
clone size: NA
J gene: TRBJ2-1
D gene: TRBD1
CDR3 DNA: TGCGCCAGCAGTCGCGAGCCGGGACAGAGCTCCTACAATGAGCAGTTCTTC
CDR3 protein: CASSREPGQSSYNEQFF